The 29 T cell receptor beta chains listed next were all sequenced from one sample in a study of beta chain features in type 1 diabetes. General study results and limits: TCRB CDR3 length was moderately but significantly reduced in all four CD4+ subsets of Type 1 diabetes patients.

Expressed TCRB transcripts got sequenced, as all isolated RNA was reverse transcribed. The repertoire was sequenced with immunoSEQ multiplex PCR; TCRdb's copy has only in-frame clones and lacks some. The table shows roughly 730,000 clones, with around an eighth occurring only once. Their cognate antigens are unknown. The sample was naive CD4+ T cells from blood. These receptors were taken from a man younger than 30 with type 1 diabetes.

This clone came up a few times. The chain links TRBV29-1 to TRBJ1-5; 7 positions match TRBD1. This CDR3 has 13 amino acids. Germline lookup yields CDR1 SQVTM and CDR2 ANQGSEA. With 7 bases clipped from V and 6 bases from J, the junction kept 9 bases outside the gene matches. CDR3 loop: CSATGTAGQPQHF. The CDR3 DNA sequence: TGCAGCGCAACCGGGACAGCTGGTCAGCCCCAGCATTTT.

This clone has more than one count but fewer than ten. The chain carries TRBV10-3 and TRBJ2-7, with 8 nucleotides matching TRBD1. With 6 bases clipped from V and 6 bases from J, the junction kept 16 bases outside the gene matches. The germline gives CDR1 ENHRY, CDR2 SYGVKD. The CDR3 runs to 16 residues. CDR3 DNA sequence: TGTGCCATCAGCGACATATCACCCTCGACAGGGGCCGAGCAGTACTTC. Translating it yields CAISDISPSTGAEQYF.

The chain couples TRBV28 to TRBJ2-7, with D perhaps TRBD1 or TRBD2 (7 bases each). Germline assignment: CDR1 MDHEN and CDR2 SYDVKM. The CDR3 runs 13 residues. Trimming took off 6 bases at V and 13 bases at J, with 22 bases between the two ends. For the CDR3, the DNA is TGTGCCAGCAGGGGGGGGGACAGACCCCATCCTTACTTC. Its protein is CASRGGDRPHPYF.

This clone appeared a few times. This chain connects TRBV6-5 to TRBJ1-2; 12 bases match TRBD1. There are 15 residues in the CDR3. Germline-derived CDR1 and CDR2 are MNHEY and SVGAGI. V was clipped by 2 bases and J by 5 bases; unmatched bases: 3. The CDR3 DNA reads TGTGCCAGCAGTTACCAGGGACAGGGGGCGTATGGCTACACCTTC. Translation: CASSYQGQGAYGYTF.

In nucleotides, the CDR3 is TGTGCCAGCAGCCCCCGGGGCGGGCAACAAGAGACCCAGTACTTC. Encoded protein: CASSPRGGQQETQYF. This chain joins TRBV5-6 and TRBJ2-5, with D perhaps being TRBD1 or TRBD2 (5 bases each). Trimming left V 4 bases short and J 2 bases short, with 15 bases between. There are 15 residues in the CDR3. Germline-derived CDR1 and CDR2 are SGHDT and YYEEEE. The variable domain in full, completed from reference TRBV5-6 and TRBJ2-5, reads DAGVTQSPTHLIKTRGQQVTLRCSPKSGHDTVSWYQQALGQGPQFIFQYYEEEERQRGNFPDRFSGHQFPNYSSELNVNALLLGDSALYLCASSPRGGQQETQYFGPGTRLLVL.

This chain connects TRBV28 to TRBJ2-3; possible D gene TRBD2, 6 bases. CDR3 size: 11 residues. CDR1 MDHEN and CDR2 SYDVKM come from the germline V gene. The ends were cut back, 3 bases at V and 9 bases at J, with 7 bases in the middle. The CDR3 region has the DNA TGTGCCAGCAGTTTCGCGGGAACGCAGTATTTT. Its protein is CASSFAGTQYF.

The gene calls are TRBV5-6 and TRBJ1-2, with no clear D. V was shortened by 1 base and J by 8 bases, with 9 bases between the two germline ends. The CDR3 length is 12 residues. Germline V CDR1 and CDR2: SGHDT, YYEEEE. Here the CDR3 reads CASSLRWGGYTF. For the CDR3, the DNA is TGTGCCAGCAGCTTGAGATGGGGAGGCTACACCTTC.

This clone was counted a few times. The rearrangement uses TRBV19 and TRBJ1-2, with unresolved D. Germline V gene data show CDR1 as LNHDA and CDR2 as SQIVND (reference sequence). Trimming removed 6 bases at V and 6 bases at J, with 14 bases between. The CDR3 length is 13 residues. As DNA, the CDR3 is TGTGCCAGTAGCTTCCTCCCCCCGGATGGCTACACCTTC. This codes for CASSFLPPDGYTF.

This clone came up a few times. V gene TRBV30 combines with J gene TRBJ1-5; D may be TRBD1 (5 bases). This CDR3 is 14 amino acids long. Germline CDR1 GTSNPN, CDR2 SVGIG (reference sequence). V dropped 6 bases and J dropped 5 bases, with 17 bases sitting between them. In DNA form, the CDR3 reads TGTGCCTGTTCTGGGACCGCCAGGGATCAGCCCCAGCATTTT. This gives the protein CACSGTARDQPQHF.

This clone occurred a few times. Other DNA sequences within the sample encode an identical CDR3. The chain links TRBV29-1 to TRBJ1-5; TRBD1 matches 10 bases. The CDR3 has 14 amino acids. Germline V lookup: CDR1 SQVTM, CDR2 ANQGSEA. V gave up 6 bases and J gave up 5 bases; unmatched junction bases: 7. The chain's CDR3 is CSVGGTGEYQPQHF. CDR3 DNA: TGCAGCGTGGGGGGGACAGGGGAATATCAGCCCCAGCATTTT.

This clone has just a few counts. The chain uses TRBV29-1 and TRBJ1-6; no reliable D call. The CDR3 sequence is 15 residues long. The V end was cut by 5 bases, the J end by 0 bases, with 11 bases between. Germline-derived CDR1 and CDR2 are SQVTM and ANQGSEA. The CDR3 DNA sequence: TGCAGCGTTCGAGCGGATAGCTCCTATAATTCACCCCTCCACTTT. Protein sequence: CSVRADSSYNSPLHF.

The chain employs TRBV4-2 and TRBJ2-1; D is uncertain. V was trimmed by 1 base and J by 9 bases, leaving 7 bases between them. There are 12 residues in the CDR3. Germline CDR1 reads LGHNA; CDR2 reads YNFKEQ. The CDR3 sequence: CASSQAVGEQFF. The CDR3 DNA reads as TGTGCCAGCAGCCAAGCTGTAGGTGAGCAGTTCTTC.

This rearrangement joins TRBV7-2 to TRBJ2-7; TRBD1 aligns across 8 bases. The CDR3 runs to 15 residues. Germline values: CDR1 SGHTA, CDR2 FQGNSA. Trimming at V came to 1 base and at J to 3 bases, leaving 5 bases not matched to a gene. DNA of the CDR3: TGTGCCAGCAGCTTAGTCTACGGACAGGGCTACGAGCAGTACTTC. Translation: CASSLVYGQGYEQYF.

In DNA form, the CDR3 reads TGTGCCAGCAGCTTACGGGTCAGTGGAACTGAAGCTTTCTTT. This sequence encodes CASSLRVSGTEAFF. The V gene is TRBV13, the J gene TRBJ1-1; D is unclear. Deletions cut 2 bases from V and 5 bases from J, with 12 bases between. CDR1 PRHDT and CDR2 FYEKMQ come from the germline V gene (reference sequence). The CDR3 is 14 amino acids.

The chain recombines TRBV5-1 with TRBJ2-3; 13 nucleotides line up with TRBD2. The CDR3 extends over 16 amino acids. Germline lookup yields CDR1 SGHRS and CDR2 YFSETQ. Trimming at V came to 4 bases and at J to 1 base, leaving 3 bases not matched to a gene. The chain's CDR3 is CASSPGLAGRTDTQYF. CDR3 DNA sequence: TGCGCCAGCAGCCCGGGACTAGCGGGGCGCACAGATACGCAGTATTTT.

The V and J genes are TRBV6-6 and TRBJ2-3; 13 bases are a match to TRBD2. Per the germline V gene, CDR1 is MNHNY and CDR2 is SVGAGI (reference sequence). The CDR3 is 16 amino acids. The trim removed 5 bases at V and 1 base at J, leaving 3 bases unmatched. The CDR3 reads CASSRLAGGRTDTQYF. CDR3 nucleotides: TGTGCCAGCAGTCGACTAGCGGGGGGACGCACAGATACGCAGTATTTT.

The chain joins TRBV13 to TRBJ1-2; perhaps TRBD1 as D (5 bases). The V end lost 2 bases, the J end lost 4 bases, and 20 bases lay between the germline ends. Germline loops: CDR1 PRHDT, CDR2 FYEKMQ (reference sequence). The CDR3 is 17 amino acids. CDR3 coding DNA: TGTGCCAGCAGCTTACTCTTGGGGGACGGCGATTTCTATGGCTACACCTTC. Residues: CASSLLLGDGDFYGYTF. The whole variable domain, remainder taken from reference TRBV13 and TRBJ1-2, is AAGVIQSPRHLIKEKRETATLKCYPIPRHDTVYWYQQGPGQDPQFLISFYEKMQSDKGSIPDRFSAQQFSDYHSELNMSSLELGDSALYFCASSLLLGDGDFYGYTFGSGTRLTVV.

This clone turned up a few times. This chain connects TRBV30 to TRBJ2-2, with D perhaps being TRBD1 or TRBD2 (5 bases each). The V gene's germline CDR1 is GTSNPN and CDR2 SVGIG (reference sequence). The CDR3 totals 16 residues. Trimming removed 1 base at V and 4 bases at J, with 16 bases between. The CDR3 loop reads CAWSDFPGRSTGELFF. The CDR3, as DNA: TGTGCCTGGAGTGACTTCCCGGGACGGTCCACCGGGGAGCTGTTTTTT.

This clone was counted only a few times. CDR3 amino acids: CASSEASEQFF. CDR3 sequence (DNA): TGTGCCAGCAGTGAAGCTAGCGAGCAGTTCTTC. The J gene is TRBJ2-1, the V gene TRBV2; D is ambiguous. The germline CDR1 and CDR2 sequences are SNHLY and FYNNEI. V lost 0 bases and J 10 bases, leaving 4 bases between the germline ends. The CDR3 is 11 amino acids.

This clone was counted between two and nine times. The gene calls are TRBV7-9 and TRBJ1-1, with TRBD1 identical over 9 bases. The germline V gene has CDR1 SEHNR and CDR2 FQNEAQ (reference sequence). The CDR3 totals 15 residues. V trimming: 5 bases; J trimming: 3 bases; junction bases outside the gene matches: 7. The chain's CDR3 is CASSLQGAVDTEAFF. In DNA form, the CDR3 reads TGTGCCAGCAGCCTACAGGGGGCGGTGGACACTGAAGCTTTCTTT.

This clone came up a few times. Here the CDR3 DNA reads TGTGCCAGTAAAACTCAAGGACGGTACGATCAGCCCCAGCATTTT. Amino acids: CASKTQGRYDQPQHF. This rearrangement joins TRBV19 to TRBJ1-5, with unresolved D. The ends were cut back, 7 bases at V and 5 bases at J, with 18 bases in the middle. This CDR3 is 15 amino acids long. The V gene's germline CDR1 is LNHDA and CDR2 SQIVND (reference sequence).

This clone has a handful of counts. The V call is TRBV6-5, the J call TRBJ1-4; possibly TRBD1 for D (5 bases). The germline V and J ends were trimmed by 6 bases and 8 bases, with 16 bases remaining between them. The CDR3 length is 14 residues. Germline V CDR1 and CDR2: MNHEY, SVGAGI. CDR3 loop: CASRPGGVGEKLFF. The CDR3, as DNA: TGTGCCAGCAGGCCCGGAGGGGTCGGGGAAAAACTGTTTTTT.

The chain carries TRBV29-1 and TRBJ2-3; maybe TRBD1 (6 bases). In germline, CDR1 is SQVTM, CDR2 ANQGSEA. V lost 5 bases to trimming and J lost 0 bases, with 12 bases between them. CDR3 size: 14 residues. CDR3 sequence: CSVRSGQSTDTQYF. As DNA, the CDR3 is TGCAGCGTTCGGAGCGGACAGAGCACAGATACGCAGTATTTT.

This chain joins TRBV4-1 and TRBJ1-2; D is undetermined. The CDR3 runs to 16 residues. V lost 3 bases and J 4 bases, leaving 18 bases between the germline ends. From germline, CDR1 is MGHRA and CDR2 YSYEKL. The CDR3 loop is CASSHGQETPSYGYTF. The CDR3 region has the DNA TGCGCCAGCAGCCATGGCCAAGAGACACCGAGCTATGGCTACACCTTC.

The rearrangement links TRBV30 to TRBJ1-5; the match to TRBD1 covers 7 bases. The germline V gene has CDR1 GTSNPN and CDR2 SVGIG (reference sequence). J was trimmed by 0 bases and V by 3 bases; bases with no gene match: 17. The CDR3 spans 19 residues. The DNA for the CDR3 is TGTGCCTGGAGCCAATATTATGGTGGGACAGATTATAGCAATCAGCCCCAGCATTTT. Its protein is CAWSQYYGGTDYSNQPQHF.

This clone was seen a handful of times. J is TRBJ2-7 and V is TRBV19; D might be TRBD1 or TRBD2, each matching 5 bases. Germline V lookup: CDR1 LNHDA, CDR2 SQIVND (reference sequence). V was cut by 9 bases and J by 4 bases, with 19 bases left in between. The CDR3 length is 14 residues. The CDR3 DNA reads TGTGCCAGCCGGGTGGGACCTGAAACTTACGAGCAGTACTTC. This translates into CASRVGPETYEQYF.

This clone occurred a few times. V and J are TRBV18 and TRBJ2-2; D gene ambiguous. The CDR3 spans 14 residues. The germline V and J ends were trimmed by 2 bases and 9 bases, with 13 bases remaining between them. Germline V CDR1 and CDR2: KGHSH, LQKENI. The CDR3 coding sequence is TGTGCCAGCTCACCAAACGTCGAGGTTAGGGAGCTGTTTTTT. Translation: CASSPNVEVRELFF.

The chain is built from TRBV4-1 and TRBJ2-3; no reliable D call. Trimming removed 3 bases from V and 1 base from J, with 5 bases in between. Germline CDR1 reads MGHRA; CDR2 reads YSYEKL. The CDR3 covers 13 residues. The CDR3 here is CASSHAGTDTQYF. The DNA for the CDR3 is TGCGCCAGCAGCCACGCGGGCACAGATACGCAGTATTTT.

In this sample, this clone turned up a few times. J is TRBJ2-1 and V is TRBV21-1; TRBD2, the table's D call, lacks a check against the DNA. TRBV21-1 is labeled a pseudogene. CDR3 length: 15 amino acids. The CDR3 loop is CASSRRLGNHREQFF. The CDR3 DNA follows: TGTGCCAGCAGCAGACGACTAGGAAATCATCGTGAGCAGTTCTTC.